One and the same sample provided the 9 T cell receptor beta chains below, sequenced in a study of blood T cell repertoires in COVID-19. Only in-frame clones appear in the TCRdb table, and some are missing; sequencing was by immunoSEQ multiplex PCR. In the table there are under 200,000 clones, around 82% of which are singletons. Input material: PBMCs or T cells enriched from blood (not recorded which). The receptors originated from a woman in her sixties with acute COVID-19.

V is TRBV4-3 and J is TRBJ1-4; the D gene is possibly TRBD1 (5 bases). CDR1 is LGHNA, CDR2 YSLEER, per germline. V lost 2 bases to trimming and J lost 8 bases, with 9 bases between them. This CDR3 contains 13 residues. CDR3 region: CASSQQGGEKLFF. Here the CDR3 DNA reads TGCGCCAGCAGCCAACAGGGTGGGGAAAAACTGTTTTTT.

There are a few counts of this clone. V usage is TRBV9 and J usage is TRBJ2-3; 8 nucleotides match TRBD2. CDR3 length equals 17 residues. The V segment lost 2 bases and the J segment 2 bases; nucleotides outside the gene matches: 10. The germline CDR1 and CDR2 sequences are SGDLS and YYNGEE. The CDR3 spells CASSVGIALAATDTQYF. CDR3 DNA: TGTGCCAGCAGCGTGGGTATCGCACTAGCGGCCACAGATACGCAGTATTTT. Complete variable domain (other parts from reference TRBV9 and TRBJ2-3): DSGVTQTPKHLITATGQRVTLRCSPRSGDLSVYWYQQSLDQGLQFLIQYYNGEERAKGNILERFSAQQFPDLHSELNLSSLELGDSALYFCASSVGIALAATDTQYFGPGTRLTVL.

This chain links TRBV10-3 with TRBJ2-2; 14 bases match TRBD2. V lost 4 bases to trimming and J lost 4 bases; unmatched junction nucleotides: 5. CDR1 ENHRY and CDR2 SYGVKD come from the germline V gene. CDR3 size: 17 residues. CDR3 DNA: TGTGCCATCAGTGGGACTAGCGGGGGGCGGAGCACCGGGGAGCTGTTTTTT. Translating it yields CAISGTSGGRSTGELFF.

The chain recombines TRBV6-2 or TRBV6-3 with TRBJ2-3; TRBD2 might be the D (5 bases). Trimming stripped 2 bases from V and 3 bases from J, with 9 bases between. The CDR3 is 14 amino acids. CDR1 is MNHEY, CDR2 SVGEGT, per germline. CDR3 residues: CASSYLRATDTQYF. In nucleotides, the CDR3 is TGTGCCAGCAGTTACCTGCGGGCTACAGATACGCAGTATTTT.

The gene calls are TRBV7-9 and TRBJ2-7, with D perhaps matching TRBD1 (5 bases). V was pared by 4 bases and J by 1 base, with 8 bases between. In germline, CDR1 is SEHNR, CDR2 FQNEAQ (reference sequence). CDR3 length: 13 amino acids. CDR3 residues: CASSSQGSYEQYV. DNA for the CDR3: TGTGCCAGCAGCTCTCAGGGTTCCTACGAGCAGTACGTC.

By proportion, this clone is medium-sized. CDR3 nucleotide sequence: TGCGCCAGCAGCTCCTGGACAGGGGACTATGGCTACACCTTC. Amino acids: CASSSWTGDYGYTF. The chain uses TRBV5-1 and TRBJ1-2; 9 nucleotides match TRBD1. Looked up from germline, CDR1 is SGHRS and CDR2 is YFSETQ. The CDR3 is made up of 14 amino acids. The junction had 3 bases not matched to a gene; V was cut back by 3 bases and J by 3 bases.

This sequence joins TRBV18 and TRBJ1-1; the D is unclear. V gave up 1 base and J gave up 11 bases, with 8 bases separating them. CDR1 is KGHSH, CDR2 LQKENI, per germline. The CDR3 contains 11 residues. The CDR3 protein is CASSPREEAFF. The CDR3 region has the DNA TGTGCCAGCTCACCACGGGAGGAGGCTTTCTTT.

The J gene is TRBJ2-2, the V gene TRBV7-2; 9 bases fit TRBD2. There are 16 residues in the CDR3. Germline CDR1 is SGHTA and CDR2 is FQGNSA. With V trimmed by 1 base and J by 6 bases, 6 bases remained unmatched. CDR3 nucleotide sequence: TGTGCCAGCAGCTTAGGTACCGGGACTAGCCCCGGGGAGCTGTTTTTT. Residues: CASSLGTGTSPGELFF.

This rearrangement joins TRBV11-3 to TRBJ2-1; 7 nucleotides agree with TRBD1. The CDR3 totals 13 residues. Germline CDR1 SGHNT, CDR2 YENEEA. With V trimmed by 1 base and J by 15 bases, 9 bases remained unmatched. CDR3 sequence: CASSLAPDRVPFF. The CDR3 DNA reads as TGTGCCAGCAGCTTAGCCCCAGACAGGGTCCCGTTCTTC.